One sample yielded the 9 T cell receptor beta chains listed below, sequenced in a study of blood T cells in healthy people across ages. The use of a sample-barcoded 5' primer and a J-beta primer mix characterized a second PCR of 7 to 11 cycles. Each CDR3 protein is one row after TCRdb ran MiXCR on the 5' RACE reads. The sample contains approximately 780,000 distinct CDR3 sequences, 20% to 30% of which appear only once. Separately, the same data were catalogued under a study of T cells of mothers and their children.

Sequenced material: blood. The receptors here all came from a boy younger than 18 in good health.

The V and J genes are TRBV7-9 and TRBJ2-5; 9 bases are a match to TRBD2. Germline values: CDR1 SEHNR, CDR2 FQNEAQ (reference sequence). V was pared by 0 bases and J by 2 bases, with 4 bases of the junction left unmatched. CDR3 length: 16 amino acids. Here the CDR3 DNA reads TGTGCCAGCAGCTTAGCAATCAGCGGGGGGCAAGAGACCCAGTACTTC. Translated: CASSLAISGGQETQYF. The full variable domain, its missing parts supplied by reference TRBV7-9 and TRBJ2-5, is DTGVSQNPRHKITKRGQNVTFRCDPISEHNRLYWYRQTLGQGPEFLTYFQNEAQLEKSRLLSDRFSAERPKGSFSTLEIQRTEQGDSAMYLCASSLAISGGQETQYFGPGTRLLVL.

The sample holds a few counts of this clonotype. The V call is TRBV28, the J call TRBJ1-2; 7 bases align to TRBD1. Per the germline V gene, CDR1 is MDHEN and CDR2 is SYDVKM. The CDR3 extends over 15 amino acids. The V and J ends lost 5 bases and 3 bases, in that order; junction bases with no gene match: 9. CDR3 bases: TGTGCCAGCAGTGCCGGGACAGCGCCTTACTATGGCTACACCTTC. Its translation: CASSAGTAPYYGYTF.

J is TRBJ2-7 and V is TRBV29-1; D not resolved. Trimming pared 2 bases from V and 1 base from J, leaving 6 bases between. The CDR3 loop spans 12 amino acids. Germline CDR1 and CDR2: SQVTM and ANQGSEA. CDR3 sequence: CSVELDSYEQYF. The CDR3 DNA sequence: TGCAGCGTTGAACTCGATTCCTACGAGCAGTACTTC.

The V gene is TRBV18, the J gene TRBJ1-1; no firm D call. With 3 bases removed from V and 0 bases from J, the gap between germline ends came to 5 bases. Germline V CDR1 and CDR2: KGHSH, LQKENI. This CDR3 comprises 13 residues. The CDR3 DNA is TGTGCCAGCTCACCGGCGATGAACACTGAAGCTTTCTTT. It specifies CASSPAMNTEAFF.

The V call is TRBV20-1, the J call TRBJ2-3; D may be TRBD1 or TRBD2 (7 bases each). The CDR3 spans 14 residues. V lost 4 bases to trimming and J lost 4 bases, with 15 bases between them. Looked up from germline, CDR1 is DFQATT and CDR2 is SNEGSKA (reference sequence). CDR3 nucleotide sequence: TGCAGTGCTACTTGGGAGGGGGCCGCAGATACGCAGTATTTT. Its protein is CSATWEGAADTQYF.

The rearrangement joins TRBV6-6 to TRBJ1-1, with D unclear. Germline CDR1 reads MNHNY; CDR2 reads SVGAGI (reference sequence). The V end was cut by 7 bases, the J end by 1 base, with 19 bases between. The CDR3 is 16 amino acids. Written as DNA, the CDR3 is TGTGCCAGCAAGCTTTCCTTATTACAGAGGAACACTGAAGCTTTCTTT. It translates to CASKLSLLQRNTEAFF.

This clonotype was seen at least ten times. The chain carries TRBV6-5 and TRBJ2-4; 7 bases map to TRBD1. The CDR3 covers 15 residues. The ends lost 4 bases at V and 7 bases at J; junction bases unmatched: 10. Looked up from germline, CDR1 is MNHEY and CDR2 is SVGAGI. This chain's CDR3 is CASSSRGPNRNIQYF. CDR3 bases: TGTGCCAGCAGTTCGAGGGGGCCGAATCGCAACATTCAGTACTTC.

The table lists this clonotype with a few counts. The chain combines TRBV6-5 with TRBJ2-1; the match to TRBD1 covers 9 bases. CDR1 MNHEY and CDR2 SVGAGI come from the germline V gene. Trimming removed 4 bases from V and 4 bases from J; junction bases left unmatched: 14. There are 18 residues in the CDR3. CDR3 region: CASSSRAWEDRGYNEQFF. DNA for the CDR3: TGTGCCAGCAGTTCACGGGCGTGGGAGGACAGGGGTTACAATGAGCAGTTCTTC.

This rearrangement joins TRBV2 to TRBJ2-5; 7 bases line up with TRBD2. CDR1 and CDR2 (germline): SNHLY, FYNNEI. The CDR3 is 17 amino acids. V dropped 4 bases and J dropped 1; count of bases not matched to a gene: 12. CDR3 nucleotides: TGTGCCAGCAGTGCCATCCTCGGAGCGGGACCCCAAGAGACCCAGTACTTC. It translates to CASSAILGAGPQETQYF.